The 20 T cell receptor beta chains given below trace back to one sample, sequenced in a study of cytomegalovirus exposure and HLA in healthy donors. The study ran its PCR with 60 Vbeta and 13 Jbeta primers. Profiled with immunoSEQ multiplex PCR; TCRdb holds only in-frame clones, not every one. Of 60,000 to 80,000 clones listed, roughly 80% were seen once; the top ten hold about 2.9%. Sample: PBMCs. The receptors derive from a girl between 5 and 17 years old in good health and CMV-seropositive.

The rearrangement joins TRBV4-1 to TRBJ1-1; D unclear. Trimming shortened V by 5 bases and J by 0 bases, and 13 bases separated the two germline ends. This CDR3 region has 15 residues. Germline-derived CDR1 and CDR2 are MGHRA and YSYEKL. CDR3 sequence reads: CASSGGLTMNTEAFF. In DNA form, the CDR3 reads TGCGCCAGCAGCGGAGGACTTACCATGAACACTGAAGCTTTCTTT.

The table lists this clone with a few counts. The CDR3 DNA sequence: TGTGCCAGCTCACCAAGGGAGGTCTCTGGAAACACCATATATTTT. Residues: CASSPREVSGNTIYF. This rearrangement joins TRBV18 to TRBJ1-3; D gene unclear. V lost 2 bases, J lost 0 bases, and 8 bases lay in between. There are 15 residues in the CDR3. CDR1 KGHSH and CDR2 LQKENI come from the germline V gene.

This clone turned up a few times. This sequence joins TRBV4-3 and TRBJ2-2, with 7 positions matching TRBD2. Trimming removed 1 base from V and 6 bases from J; junction bases left unmatched: 11. This CDR3 comprises 17 residues. CDR1 is LGHNA, CDR2 YSLEER, per germline. Here the CDR3 reads CASSQGAWGEGAGELFF. The CDR3 DNA reads TGCGCCAGCAGCCAAGGGGCCTGGGGGGAGGGAGCCGGGGAGCTGTTTTTT.

V usage is TRBV27 and J usage is TRBJ1-2, with 8 bases that match TRBD1. The CDR3 contains 15 residues. In germline, CDR1 is MNHEY, CDR2 SMNVEV (reference sequence). V shed 2 bases, J shed 1 base, and the junction held 3 bases outside the gene matches. The CDR3, as DNA: TGTGCCAGCAGTTTAGACAGGGGCCATAACTATGGCTACACCTTC. Translated, it gives CASSLDRGHNYGYTF.

V usage is TRBV10-3 and J usage is TRBJ1-6; D uncertain. The length of the CDR3 is 17 residues. Germline V gives CDR1 ENHRY, CDR2 SYGVKD. The V end lost 6 bases, the J end lost 7 bases, and 22 bases lay between the germline ends. The CDR3 bases are TGTGCCATCAGGAAAGGCCCTGCGCGGCAGCCCAATTCACCCCTCCACTTT. Amino acids: CAIRKGPARQPNSPLHF.

The chain links TRBV5-6 to TRBJ2-5; 8 positions agree with TRBD2. The last part of the DNA fits TRBJ2-7 better; the J call may be wrong. From germline, CDR1 is SGHDT and CDR2 YYEEEE. The CDR3 extends over 14 amino acids. CDR3 amino acids: CASRVAGPPYEQYF. DNA for the CDR3: TGTGCCAGCAGGGTAGCGGGACCGCCCTACGAGCAGTACTTC.

The V call is TRBV5-6, the J call TRBJ1-1; 7 positions agree with TRBD1. V was clipped by 0 bases and J by 5 bases; unmatched bases: 10. CDR3 length: 16 amino acids. The germline CDR1 and CDR2 sequences are SGHDT and YYEEEE. DNA of the CDR3: TGTGCCAGCAGCTTGGGGGTAGGCAGGGGGGCGACTGAAGCTTTCTTT. Protein product: CASSLGVGRGATEAFF.

This chain joins TRBV7-9 and TRBJ2-7; TRBD2 matches 8 bases. There are 14 residues in the CDR3. The V segment lost 2 bases and the J segment 6 bases; nucleotides outside the gene matches: 6. The V gene's germline CDR1 is SEHNR and CDR2 FQNEAQ (reference sequence). The CDR3 is CASSLSGGGVEQYF. Here the CDR3 DNA reads TGTGCCAGCAGCTTAAGCGGGGGTGGGGTCGAGCAGTACTTC.

V gene TRBV21-1 combines with J gene TRBJ2-2; the table's D call of TRBD2 was not tested on the DNA. TRBV21-1 is deemed a pseudogene. This CDR3 is built from 18 residues. The CDR3, as DNA: TGTGCCAGCAGCAAAGGGTACGGGGAGCTTTGTGACGCCGGGGAGCTGTTTTTT. It encodes CASSKGYGELCDAGELFF.

The DNA of the CDR3 is TGTGCCAGCAGCCGATACAGAGCATTGGGCAATGAGCAGTTCTTC. Amino acids: CASSRYRALGNEQFF. This chain uses TRBV27 with TRBJ2-1; D is unclear. The CDR3 is made up of 15 amino acids. The V end lost 6 bases, the J end lost 6 bases, and 18 bases lay between the germline ends. CDR1 and CDR2 (germline): MNHEY, SMNVEV (reference sequence).

The V call is TRBV10-3, the J call TRBJ1-2; a weak D match, TRBD1 (6 bases). The CDR3 runs to 13 residues. V dropped 2 bases and J dropped 7 bases, with 11 bases sitting between them. In germline, CDR1 is ENHRY, CDR2 SYGVKD. The CDR3 bases are TGTGCCATCAGTGAGGGGGGCGCAGGTGGCTACACCTTC. It translates to CAISEGGAGGYTF.

The chain carries TRBV4-2 and TRBJ1-2, with 7 bases aligning to TRBD1. V was clipped by 3 bases and J by 3 bases; unmatched bases: 10. This CDR3 contains 16 residues. Per the germline V gene, CDR1 is LGHNA and CDR2 is YNFKEQ. CDR3 sequence reads: CASSQGSGTDDYGYTF. The DNA of the CDR3 is TGTGCCAGCAGCCAGGGGTCCGGGACAGACGACTATGGCTACACCTTC.

This chain links TRBV5-1 with TRBJ2-7; D might be TRBD2 (6 bases). V lost 0 bases, J lost 5 bases, and 18 bases lay in between. This CDR3 has 16 residues. Germline CDR1 is SGHRS and CDR2 is YFSETQ. In nucleotides, the CDR3 is TGCGCCAGCAGCTTGGCCGTAGCGGATCGAGCCCACGAGCAGTACTTC. Protein: CASSLAVADRAHEQYF.

The chain links TRBV15 to TRBJ2-1; maybe TRBD2 (6 bases). From germline, CDR1 is LNHNV and CDR2 YYDKDF (reference sequence). This CDR3 region has 14 residues. The V and J ends lost 0 bases and 5 bases respectively, with 8 bases between them. CDR3 sequence: CATSRDGGNNEQFF. The CDR3 DNA is TGTGCCACCAGCAGAGATGGGGGGAACAATGAGCAGTTCTTC.

The chain is built from TRBV5-1 and TRBJ1-1, with TRBD1 matching over 10 bases. CDR1 and CDR2 (germline): SGHRS, YFSETQ. V was pared by 3 bases and J by 4 bases, with 6 bases of the junction left unmatched. The CDR3 covers 15 residues. Written as DNA, the CDR3 is TGCGCCAGCAGCTCTGCTGGACAGGGGGGCACTGAAGCTTTCTTT. Translating gives CASSSAGQGGTEAFF.

Only a few counts were recorded for this clone. The chain is built from TRBV10-3 and TRBJ2-1, with D possibly TRBD2 on 5 matching bases. The V gene's germline CDR1 is ENHRY and CDR2 SYGVKD. V dropped 3 bases and J dropped 6 bases, with 18 bases sitting between them. The CDR3 runs to 16 residues. In DNA form, the CDR3 reads TGTGCCATCAGTGATTTTGGGAGAGGGATATCCAATGAGCAGTTCTTC. As protein: CAISDFGRGISNEQFF.

This chain links TRBV7-2 with TRBJ2-7, with D tentatively TRBD2 (5 bases). CDR1 is SGHTA, CDR2 FQGNSA, per germline. Deletions cut 5 bases from V and 3 bases from J, with 11 bases between. The CDR3 consists of 13 residues. DNA of the CDR3: TGTGCCAGCAGCCCCGGACTTCTCTACGAGCAGTACTTC. As protein: CASSPGLLYEQYF.

CDR3 nucleotides: TGTGCCAGTAGTATAGGGAGACTAGTGAATGAGCAGTTCTTC. Protein product: CASSIGRLVNEQFF. V gene TRBV19 combines with J gene TRBJ2-1; possible D gene TRBD2, 6 bases. V shed 1 base and J shed 7 bases, with 11 bases lying between them. The CDR3 runs 14 residues. Germline V gives CDR1 LNHDA, CDR2 SQIVND (reference sequence). Full variable domain (outside the CDR3, taken from reference TRBV19 and TRBJ2-1): DGGITQSPKYLFRKEGQNVTLSCEQNLNHDAMYWYRQDPGQGLRLIYYSQIVNDFQKGDIAEGYSVSREKKESFPLTVTSAQKNPTAFYLCASSIGRLVNEQFFGPGTRLTVL.

This clone occurred a few times. The chain couples TRBV18 to TRBJ1-3; the D is unclear. This CDR3 has 16 residues. Trimming cost V 0 bases and J 0 bases, with 9 bases left between them. Germline CDR1 reads KGHSH; CDR2 reads LQKENI. The CDR3 here is CASSPPEVSSGNTIYF. The CDR3 region has the DNA TGTGCCAGCTCACCACCAGAGGTGAGCTCTGGAAACACCATATATTTT.

CDR3 residues: CATSRETSSSYEQYF. The CDR3 nucleotides are TGTGCCACCAGCAGAGAGACTAGCAGCTCCTACGAGCAGTACTTC. This chain uses TRBV15 with TRBJ2-7; TRBD2 matches at 7 bases. Germline CDR1 LNHNV, CDR2 YYDKDF (reference sequence). The ends lost 0 bases at V and 0 bases at J; junction bases unmatched: 2. The CDR3 runs 15 residues. Filled out from reference TRBV15 and TRBJ2-7, the complete variable domain reads DAMVIQNPRYQVTQFGKPVTLSCSQTLNHNVMYWYQQKSSQAPKLLFHYYDKDFNNEADTPDNFQSRRPNTSFCFLDIRSPGLGDTAMYLCATSRETSSSYEQYFGPGTRLTVT.